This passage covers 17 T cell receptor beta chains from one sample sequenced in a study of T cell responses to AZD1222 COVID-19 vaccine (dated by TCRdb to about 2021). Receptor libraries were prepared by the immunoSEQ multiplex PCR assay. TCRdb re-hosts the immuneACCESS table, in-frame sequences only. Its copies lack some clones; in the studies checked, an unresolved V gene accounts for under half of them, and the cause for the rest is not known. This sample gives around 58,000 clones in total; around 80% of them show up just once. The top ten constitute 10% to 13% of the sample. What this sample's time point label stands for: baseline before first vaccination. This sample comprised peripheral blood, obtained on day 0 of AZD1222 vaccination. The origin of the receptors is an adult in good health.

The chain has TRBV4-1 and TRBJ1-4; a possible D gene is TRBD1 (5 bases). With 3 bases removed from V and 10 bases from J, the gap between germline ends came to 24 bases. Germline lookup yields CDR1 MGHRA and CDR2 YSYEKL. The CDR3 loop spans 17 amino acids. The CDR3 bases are TGCGCCAGCAGCCAGGAAGCCACCGGCCCACGGGGCAGAAAACTGTTTTTT. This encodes CASSQEATGPRGRKLFF.

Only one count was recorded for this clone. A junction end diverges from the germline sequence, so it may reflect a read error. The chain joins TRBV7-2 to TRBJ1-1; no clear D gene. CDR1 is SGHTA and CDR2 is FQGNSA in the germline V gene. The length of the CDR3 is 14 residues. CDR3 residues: CASTLSGMNTEAFF. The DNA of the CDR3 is TGTGCCAGCACCTTAAGCGGAATGAACACTGAAGCTTTCTTT. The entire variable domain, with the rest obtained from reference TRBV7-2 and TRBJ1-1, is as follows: GAGVSQSPSNKVTEKGKDVELRCDPISGHTALYWYRQSLGQGLEFLIYFQGNSAPDKSGLPSDRFSAERTGGSVSTLTIQRTQQEDSAVYLCASTLSGMNTEAFFGQGTRLTVV.

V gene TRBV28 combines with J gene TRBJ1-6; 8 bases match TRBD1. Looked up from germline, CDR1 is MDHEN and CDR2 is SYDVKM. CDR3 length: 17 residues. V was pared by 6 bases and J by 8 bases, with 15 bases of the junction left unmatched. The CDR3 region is CASRFPYWTGLDSPLHF. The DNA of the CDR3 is TGTGCCAGCAGGTTCCCTTATTGGACAGGGCTTGATTCACCCCTCCACTTT.

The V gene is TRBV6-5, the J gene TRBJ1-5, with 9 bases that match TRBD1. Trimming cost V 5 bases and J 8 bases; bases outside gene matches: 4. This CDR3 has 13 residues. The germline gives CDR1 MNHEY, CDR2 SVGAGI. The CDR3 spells CASSRDRDEPQHF. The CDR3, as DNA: TGTGCCAGCAGTCGGGACAGGGATGAGCCCCAGCATTTT.

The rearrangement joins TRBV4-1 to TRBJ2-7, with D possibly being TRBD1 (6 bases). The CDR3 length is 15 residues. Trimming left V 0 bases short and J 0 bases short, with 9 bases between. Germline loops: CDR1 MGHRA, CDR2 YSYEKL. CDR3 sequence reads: CASSQEAGASYEQYF. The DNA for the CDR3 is TGCGCCAGCAGCCAAGAGGCAGGGGCCTCCTACGAGCAGTACTTC.

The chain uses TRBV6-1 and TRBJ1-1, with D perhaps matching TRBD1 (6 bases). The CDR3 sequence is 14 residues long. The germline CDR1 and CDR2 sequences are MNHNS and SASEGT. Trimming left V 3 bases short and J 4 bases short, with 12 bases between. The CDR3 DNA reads TGTGCCAGCAGTGACAGGGGCGAGGTCACTGAAGCTTTCTTT. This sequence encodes CASSDRGEVTEAFF.

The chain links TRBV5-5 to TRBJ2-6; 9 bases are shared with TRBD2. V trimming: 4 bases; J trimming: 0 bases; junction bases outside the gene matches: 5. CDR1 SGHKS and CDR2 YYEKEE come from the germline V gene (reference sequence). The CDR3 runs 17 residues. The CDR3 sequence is CASSQLAGSSGANVLTF. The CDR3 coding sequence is TGTGCCAGCAGCCAACTAGCGGGTAGCTCTGGGGCCAACGTCCTGACTTTC. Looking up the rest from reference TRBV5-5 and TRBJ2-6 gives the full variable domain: DAGVTQSPTHLIKTRGQQVTLRCSPISGHKSVSWYQQVLGQGPQFIFQYYEKEERGRGNFPDRFSARQFPNYSSELNVNALLLGDSALYLCASSQLAGSSGANVLTFGAGSRLTVL.

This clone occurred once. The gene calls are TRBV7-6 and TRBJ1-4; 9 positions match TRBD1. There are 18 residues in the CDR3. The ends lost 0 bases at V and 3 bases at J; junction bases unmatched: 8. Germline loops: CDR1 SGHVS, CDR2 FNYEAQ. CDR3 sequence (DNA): TGTGCCAGCAGCTTAGCGCAATTACAGGGGGCGGCTAATGAAAAACTGTTTTTT. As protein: CASSLAQLQGAANEKLFF.

The CDR3 reads CASRGEGRNEKLFF. CDR3 DNA sequence: TGTGCCAGCAGAGGGGAGGGGCGAAATGAAAAACTGTTTTTT. The chain carries TRBV2 and TRBJ1-4; possible D gene TRBD1, 5 bases. Trimming took 6 bases from V and 5 from J, leaving 13 bases between them. CDR1 SNHLY and CDR2 FYNNEI come from the germline V gene. The CDR3 spans 14 residues.

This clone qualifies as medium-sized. This chain's CDR3 is CASSSPRQGQETQYF. As DNA, the CDR3 is TGTGCCAGCAGTTCGCCCCGACAGGGACAAGAGACCCAGTACTTC. The J gene is TRBJ2-5, the V gene TRBV6-2 or TRBV6-3, with TRBD1 identical over 7 bases. This CDR3 comprises 15 residues. Per germline, CDR1 MNHEY and CDR2 SVGEGT. V was clipped by 4 bases and J by 2 bases; unmatched bases: 7.

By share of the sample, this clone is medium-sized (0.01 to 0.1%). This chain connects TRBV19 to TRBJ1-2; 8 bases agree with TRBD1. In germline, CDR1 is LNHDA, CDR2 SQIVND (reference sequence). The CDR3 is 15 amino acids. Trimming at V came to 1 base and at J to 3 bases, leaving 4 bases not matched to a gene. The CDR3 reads CASSIVSGGDYGYTF. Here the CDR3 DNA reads TGTGCCAGTAGTATAGTGTCAGGGGGCGACTATGGCTACACCTTC. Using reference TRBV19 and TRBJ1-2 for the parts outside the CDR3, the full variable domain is DGGITQSPKYLFRKEGQNVTLSCEQNLNHDAMYWYRQDPGQGLRLIYYSQIVNDFQKGDIAEGYSVSREKKESFPLTVTSAQKNPTAFYLCASSIVSGGDYGYTFGSGTRLTVV.

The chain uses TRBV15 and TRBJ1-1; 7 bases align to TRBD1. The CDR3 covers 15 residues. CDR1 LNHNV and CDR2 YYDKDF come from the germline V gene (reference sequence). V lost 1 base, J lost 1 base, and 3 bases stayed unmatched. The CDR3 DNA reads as TGTGCCACCAGCAGAGGGGGACAGAGGAACACTGAAGCTTTCTTT. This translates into CATSRGGQRNTEAFF.

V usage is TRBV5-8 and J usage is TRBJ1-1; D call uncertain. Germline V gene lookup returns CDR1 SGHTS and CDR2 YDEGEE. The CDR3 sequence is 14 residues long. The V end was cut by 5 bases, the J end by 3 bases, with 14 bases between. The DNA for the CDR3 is TGTGCCAGCAGTTTCTCGGACGGTTACACTGAAGCTTTCTTT. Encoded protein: CASSFSDGYTEAFF.

The DNA of the CDR3 is TGTGCCAGCAGCTCGACAGGGGGGGAGACCCAGTACTTC. Translating gives CASSSTGGETQYF. The chain is built from TRBV6-6 and TRBJ2-5; 9 positions match TRBD1. Germline V gene lookup returns CDR1 MNHNY and CDR2 SVGAGI (reference sequence). The length of the CDR3 is 13 residues. V lost 6 bases and J lost 5; bases outside the gene matches: 4.

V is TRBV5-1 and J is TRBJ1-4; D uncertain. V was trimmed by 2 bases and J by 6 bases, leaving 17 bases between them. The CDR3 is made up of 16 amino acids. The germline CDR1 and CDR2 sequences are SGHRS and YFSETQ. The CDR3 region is CASSFVPGAVDEKLFF. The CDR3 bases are TGCGCCAGCAGCTTTGTCCCGGGAGCGGTGGATGAAAAACTGTTTTTT.

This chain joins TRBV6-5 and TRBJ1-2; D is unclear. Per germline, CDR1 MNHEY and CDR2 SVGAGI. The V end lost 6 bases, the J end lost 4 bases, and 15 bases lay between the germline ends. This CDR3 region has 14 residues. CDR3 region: CASSLRSIGYGYTF. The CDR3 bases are TGTGCCAGCAGCCTACGCAGTATAGGCTATGGCTACACCTTC.

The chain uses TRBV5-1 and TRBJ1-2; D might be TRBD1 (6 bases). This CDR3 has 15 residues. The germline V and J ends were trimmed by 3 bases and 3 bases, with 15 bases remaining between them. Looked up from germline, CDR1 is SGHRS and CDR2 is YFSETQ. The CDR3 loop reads CASSWGTNRDYGYTF. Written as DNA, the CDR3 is TGCGCCAGCAGCTGGGGAACGAACAGGGACTATGGCTACACCTTC.